The 27 T cell receptor beta chains listed next were all sequenced from one sample in a study of shared clonotypes between healthy human individuals (TCRdb year 2020). Libraries were built with the immunoSEQ multiplex PCR assay. As stored in TCRdb, this immuneACCESS dataset retains in-frame rearrangements with V and J assigned. A fraction of the clones does not appear; measured against another copy, unresolved V genes explain less than half of the discrepancy, and the remainder lacks a known reason. Recorded for this sample are some 2,000,000 clones; roughly 95% of them occurred a single time. The top ten constitute roughly 1% of the sample. For the CD8 naive samples, CD45RO-negative cells were positively selected for CCR7, yielding a CD45RA+CCR7+ population from which TemRA cells were excluded. The material sequenced was naive CD8+ T cells sorted from blood. The sample's cell subset or site label is to be understood as: CD45RA+CCR7+. These receptors were collected from a man between 18 and 35 years old in good health.

The J gene is TRBJ1-3, the V gene TRBV5-4; D gene ambiguous. The CDR3 is made up of 15 amino acids. Germline V CDR1 and CDR2: SGHNT, YYREEE (reference sequence). The V and J ends lost 0 bases and 4 bases respectively, with 11 bases between them. DNA of the CDR3: TGTGCCAGCAGCTTGGATGGCGGTACGGGAAACACCATATATTTT. This codes for CASSLDGGTGNTIYF.

J is TRBJ1-2 and V is TRBV30; the match to TRBD1 covers 7 bases. The trim removed 3 bases at V and 7 bases at J, leaving 11 bases unmatched. The CDR3 loop spans 14 amino acids. Per germline, CDR1 GTSNPN and CDR2 SVGIG (reference sequence). The CDR3 DNA is TGTGCCTGGAGCCCACGGGAGGGGGCGGGTGGCTACACCTTC. Translated, it gives CAWSPREGAGGYTF.

The count of this clone is one. V gene TRBV27 combines with J gene TRBJ2-1; no definite D call. The CDR3 contains 13 residues. From germline, CDR1 is MNHEY and CDR2 SMNVEV (reference sequence). The ends were cut back, 4 bases at V and 2 bases at J, with 6 bases in the middle. DNA of the CDR3: TGTGCCAGCAGTTCCCGTACCTACAATGAGCAGTTCTTC. Its translation is CASSSRTYNEQFF.

The rearrangement uses TRBV27 and TRBJ2-7; possibly TRBD2 for D (6 bases). Trimming removed 5 bases from V and 0 bases from J, with 14 bases in between. CDR1 and CDR2 from the germline V gene are MNHEY and SMNVEV (reference sequence). The CDR3 is 15 residues long. CDR3 residues: CASSQPGLSSYEQYF. The CDR3 DNA is TGTGCCAGCAGTCAGCCGGGACTTAGCTCCTACGAGCAGTACTTC.

As concerns this clone: At the DNA level, this CDR3 is encoded by other sequences in the same sample as well. The V and J genes are TRBV28 and TRBJ2-1; no clear D gene. Germline-derived CDR1 and CDR2 are MDHEN and SYDVKM. V gave up 4 bases and J gave up 4 bases, with 2 bases separating them. The length of the CDR3 is 11 residues. CDR3 loop: CASSSYNEQFF. The CDR3 bases are TGTGCCAGCAGTTCATACAATGAGCAGTTCTTC.

The V call is TRBV15, the J call TRBJ1-1; D not certain. The CDR3 has 17 amino acids. The germline V gene encodes CDR1 LNHNV and CDR2 YYDKDF (reference sequence). V was cut by 0 bases and J by 5 bases, with 19 bases left in between. The DNA for the CDR3 is TGTGCCACCAGCAGAGAAATTGGCGGGGTCGTGAGAACTGAAGCTTTCTTT. Its translation is CATSREIGGVVRTEAFF.

This rearrangement joins TRBV19 to TRBJ1-2; TRBD1 is a possible D gene (5 bases). The CDR3 has 12 amino acids. Germline lookup yields CDR1 LNHDA and CDR2 SQIVND (reference sequence). V lost 4 bases and J lost 6, with 9 bases in between. The CDR3 nucleotides read TGTGCCAGTAGTAACGGGGGAGATGGCTACACCTTC. Encoded protein: CASSNGGDGYTF.

To note about this clone: The same CDR3 is also encoded by other DNA sequences in this sample. The rearrangement uses TRBV19 and TRBJ1-1, with D perhaps matching TRBD1 (6 bases). This CDR3 region has 13 residues. Germline V gene data show CDR1 as LNHDA and CDR2 as SQIVND (reference sequence). V was clipped by 5 bases and J by 4 bases, with 11 bases between them. The CDR3 sequence is CASSVGGGTEAFF. The CDR3 DNA follows: TGTGCCAGTAGTGTAGGGGGAGGCACTGAAGCTTTCTTT.

The genes are TRBV7-9 and TRBJ2-5; TRBD1 matches at 7 bases. This CDR3 has 17 residues. Germline CDR1 is SEHNR and CDR2 is FQNEAQ (reference sequence). The V segment lost 5 bases and the J segment 5 bases; nucleotides outside the gene matches: 17. CDR3 DNA sequence: TGTGCCAGCAGCGGGGACAGCCCTTATTTCTCGAGGGAGACCCAGTACTTC. Its translation is CASSGDSPYFSRETQYF. Complete variable domain (other parts from reference TRBV7-9 and TRBJ2-5): DTGVSQNPRHKITKRGQNVTFRCDPISEHNRLYWYRQTLGQGPEFLTYFQNEAQLEKSRLLSDRFSAERPKGSFSTLEIQRTEQGDSAMYLCASSGDSPYFSRETQYFGPGTRLLVL.

The V and J genes are TRBV7-2 and TRBJ2-3, with 13 positions matching TRBD2. From germline, CDR1 is SGHTA and CDR2 FQGNSA. Unmatched junction bases numbered 4, after V lost 5 bases and J lost 2 bases. This CDR3 spans 16 amino acids. The CDR3 is CASSRTSGSDTDTQYF. DNA for the CDR3: TGTGCCAGCAGCAGGACTAGCGGGAGTGACACAGATACGCAGTATTTT.

The J gene is TRBJ2-5, the V gene TRBV4-1, with TRBD2 as a possible D gene (5 bases). Germline CDR1 is MGHRA and CDR2 is YSYEKL. V was cut by 0 bases and J by 1 base, with 18 bases left in between. The CDR3 is 18 amino acids. The CDR3 spells CASSQDHESGDGQETQYF. As DNA, the CDR3 is TGCGCCAGCAGCCAAGATCACGAAAGCGGAGACGGCCAAGAGACCCAGTACTTC.

The chain carries TRBV7-9 and TRBJ1-1; D not certain. The CDR3 is 16 amino acids. The V gene lost 5 bases and the J gene lost 0 bases, with 16 bases spanning the gap. The germline V gene has CDR1 SEHNR and CDR2 FQNEAQ (reference sequence). The CDR3 DNA follows: TGTGCCAGCAGCCACGACCCCGCTAATGTGAACACTGAAGCTTTCTTT. Amino acids: CASSHDPANVNTEAFF.

Regarding this clone: Other DNA sequences in the same sample also yield this CDR3. This CDR3 reads CASSLGGGGDTQYF. The CDR3 coding sequence is TGTGCCAGCAGCTTAGGCGGGGGGGGAGATACGCAGTATTTT. The chain recombines TRBV7-6 with TRBJ2-3, with 9 bases matching TRBD2. The CDR3 totals 14 residues. Per the germline V gene, CDR1 is SGHVS and CDR2 is FNYEAQ. J gave up 5 bases and V 1 base, and 1 base lay outside the gene matches.

The genes are TRBV5-1 and TRBJ2-1; D call uncertain. V was cut by 5 bases and J by 4 bases, with 10 bases left in between. The CDR3 is 13 residues long. CDR1 is SGHRS, CDR2 YFSETQ, per germline. CDR3 in amino acids: CASRWRPYNEQFF. DNA for the CDR3: TGCGCCAGCAGATGGAGACCATACAATGAGCAGTTCTTC.

Comments on this clone: At one end the junction does not follow the germline gene, possibly because of a read error. This chain uses TRBV6-1 with TRBJ1-2; TRBD1 matches at 7 bases. Germline assignment: CDR1 MNHNS and CDR2 SASEGT. CDR3 size: 13 residues. CDR3 DNA sequence: TGTGCCAGCAATGGGGACAGCTCTTATGCCTACACCTTC. Its protein product is CASNGDSSYAYTF.

About this clone itself: Other DNA sequences of this sample code for an identical CDR3. V gene TRBV11-2 combines with J gene TRBJ2-1; no definite D call. The germline V and J ends were trimmed by 3 bases and 6 bases, with 3 bases remaining between them. CDR3 length: 11 residues. Germline CDR1 reads SGHAT; CDR2 reads FQNNGV. In DNA, the CDR3 is TGTGCCAGCAGCTTGGGCAATGAGCAGTTCTTC. Protein sequence: CASSLGNEQFF.

The V gene is TRBV10-3, the J gene TRBJ2-5, with 7 nucleotides matching TRBD1. Germline V CDR1 and CDR2: ENHRY, SYGVKD. With V trimmed by 8 bases and J by 2 bases, 8 bases remained unmatched. This CDR3 region has 14 residues. CDR3 residues: CAIWTGTVQETQYF. CDR3 in DNA: TGTGCCATCTGGACGGGGACAGTTCAAGAGACCCAGTACTTC.

This chain uses TRBV6-1 with TRBJ2-5; weak D call: TRBD1 (5 bases). The CDR3 sequence is 15 residues long. From germline, CDR1 is MNHNS and CDR2 SASEGT. Trimming left V 0 bases short and J 1 base short, with 9 bases between. The CDR3 reads CASSEATALQETQYF. CDR3 nucleotide sequence: TGTGCCAGCAGTGAAGCGACAGCCCTCCAAGAGACCCAGTACTTC.

The J gene is TRBJ2-7, the V gene TRBV2; D gene unclear. V was clipped by 6 bases and J by 0 bases, with 12 bases between them. The CDR3 contains 14 residues. Germline CDR1 SNHLY, CDR2 FYNNEI. CDR3 sequence (DNA): TGTGCCAGCAGGGGTCGCGGTGGCTCCTACGAGCAGTACTTC. It is translated as CASRGRGGSYEQYF.

The chain's CDR3 is CASSFGGGGNSYEQYF. CDR3 DNA sequence: TGCGCCAGCAGCTTCGGCGGCGGGGGGAACTCCTACGAGCAGTACTTC. V usage is TRBV5-1 and J usage is TRBJ2-7; the match to TRBD2 covers 8 bases. CDR3 length: 16 amino acids. Germline V gene sequence: CDR1 SGHRS, CDR2 YFSETQ. Trimming cost V 2 bases and J 0 bases; bases outside gene matches: 7.

The rearrangement joins TRBV28 to TRBJ2-7, with a weak D call TRBD1 (6 bases). This CDR3 region has 14 residues. From germline, CDR1 is MDHEN and CDR2 SYDVKM. The V end lost 10 bases, the J end lost 2 bases, and 18 bases lay between the germline ends. Written as DNA, the CDR3 is TGTGCCACCGCCTTAGCAGGGGCAACCTACGAGCAGTACTTC. As protein: CATALAGATYEQYF.

This clone was seen a few times. Within the sample, other DNA sequences also encode this same CDR3. The chain uses TRBV7-9 and TRBJ2-7; D is uncertain. The germline gives CDR1 SEHNR, CDR2 FQNEAQ (reference sequence). The CDR3 is 12 residues long. V was trimmed by 5 bases and J by 1 base, leaving 6 bases between them. This CDR3 reads CASSPGSYEQYF. Here the CDR3 DNA reads TGTGCCAGCAGCCCCGGGTCCTACGAGCAGTACTTC.

The CDR3 spells CASSSHDRGRFWYGYTF. The CDR3 DNA sequence: TGTGCCAGCAGCTCACATGACAGGGGGCGTTTCTGGTATGGCTACACCTTC. J is TRBJ1-2 and V is TRBV7-9, with 10 bases fitting TRBD1. The length of the CDR3 is 17 residues. Per germline, CDR1 SEHNR and CDR2 FQNEAQ (reference sequence). V was pared by 4 bases and J by 5 bases, with 13 bases of the junction left unmatched.

This rearrangement joins TRBV25-1 to TRBJ1-1; tentatively, D is TRBD1 (6 bases). CDR1 MGHDK and CDR2 SYGVNS come from the germline V gene. This CDR3 spans 14 amino acids. Deletions cut 4 bases from V and 1 base from J, with 10 bases between. CDR3 sequence reads: CASSVGARNTEAFF. The CDR3 nucleotides are TGTGCCAGCAGTGTGGGGGCGAGGAACACTGAAGCTTTCTTT. Combining the CDR3 with reference TRBV25-1 and TRBJ1-1 gives the whole variable domain EADIYQTPRYLVIGTGKKITLECSQTMGHDKMYWYQQDPGMELHLIHYSYGVNSTEKGDLSSESTVSRIRTEHFPLTLESARPSHTSQYLCASSVGARNTEAFFGQGTRLTVV.

This clone occurred many times. This sequence joins TRBV10-3 and TRBJ1-1; maybe TRBD1 (5 bases). This CDR3 is 14 amino acids long. Germline CDR1 ENHRY, CDR2 SYGVKD. Trimming took off 5 bases at V and 4 bases at J, with 14 bases between the two ends. CDR3: CAISTQGGGTEAFF. In DNA form, the CDR3 reads TGTGCCATCAGTACCCAGGGAGGCGGCACTGAAGCTTTCTTT.

The chain joins TRBV19 to TRBJ1-1, with D tentatively TRBD1 (6 bases). Trimming cost V 0 bases and J 1 base, with 15 bases left between them. CDR3 length: 17 amino acids. Germline CDR1 LNHDA, CDR2 SQIVND (reference sequence). The CDR3 DNA sequence: TGTGCCAGTAGTATAGATCCTACAGGGTTCTCGAACACTGAAGCTTTCTTT. Its translation is CASSIDPTGFSNTEAFF.

This clone was found once. J is TRBJ1-6 and V is TRBV28; D not resolved. Germline values: CDR1 MDHEN, CDR2 SYDVKM. The CDR3 contains 16 residues. The V end was cut by 2 bases, the J end by 7 bases, with 15 bases between. CDR3 amino acids: CASSLGGPAANSPLHF. CDR3 DNA sequence: TGTGCCAGCAGTTTAGGTGGCCCAGCAGCGAATTCACCCCTCCACTTT.